These T cell receptor beta chains were read from a single sample in a study of identical twins. Using its own MiXCR run on the 5' RACE reads, TCRdb lists one record per CDR3 protein. The repertoire consists of 550,000 to 700,000 distinct CDR3 sequences, with 9.5% to 10% occurring once and the leading ten covering roughly 3.2%. Another study also made use of these data, one on yellow fever vaccine responses in identical twins.

The specimen was PBMCs. The receptors come from a woman younger than 30 in good health. Each CDR3 is given without its conserved first and last residue. A D gene is named only where the DNA matches it firmly. The size of a clone is reported for some rows only, either as once, few or many, or as a class for expanded clones.

CDR3,D,J,size,V
ASSLAGGPANTQY,TRBD2,TRBJ2-3,-,TRBV11-1
ASDVTHPTYEQY,-,TRBJ2-7,few,TRBV21-1
ASSLEGTSHTGELF,TRBD2,TRBJ2-2,-,TRBV7-9
ASSLGTGKHNEQF,TRBD1,TRBJ2-1,-,TRBV5-1
ASSSGLAGPSYEQY,TRBD2,TRBJ2-7,many,TRBV11-1
ASKGGTGEQY,-,TRBJ2-7,many,TRBV28
ASRDRIQETQY,-,TRBJ2-5,-,TRBV7-8
ASSLRRGGETQY,-,TRBJ2-5,few,TRBV7-2
SASRANEQF,-,TRBJ2-1,many,TRBV20-1
ASITAGGRQGYNEQF,-,TRBJ2-1,few,TRBV12-3/TRBV12-4
ASSLVPGLTEAF,-,TRBJ1-1,few,TRBV5-1
ASSPNRGGGTDTQY,-,TRBJ2-3,many,TRBV7-2
ASSYTYSTDTQY,-,TRBJ2-3,-,TRBV6-2/TRBV6-3
ASSQSASGMNTQY,TRBD2,TRBJ2-3,many,TRBV16
ASSVNSGGAGTDTQY,TRBD2,TRBJ2-3,many,TRBV5-5
ASSPVRGTGAYEQY,TRBD1,TRBJ2-7,-,TRBV11-1
ASSLAIAEGAEQF,-,TRBJ2-1,-,TRBV7-3
ASSQAGAGGKVSYNEQF,-,TRBJ2-1,-,TRBV4-2
ASSSGPTRTDTQY,-,TRBJ2-3,-,TRBV11-1
ASMEQGVAGELF,-,TRBJ2-2,many,TRBV2
ASSITGGANTEAF,TRBD1,TRBJ1-1,-,TRBV27
ASSLAQLAGGPGEQF,TRBD2,TRBJ2-1,few,TRBV12-3/TRBV12-4
SVGTGTYGYT,-,TRBJ1-2,many,TRBV29-1
ASSDGQGGQETQY,TRBD1,TRBJ2-5,many,TRBV5-6
ASSVPGQGNTEAF,TRBD1,TRBJ1-1,-,TRBV6-2/TRBV6-3
ASSKTGDGDEQY,TRBD1,TRBJ2-7,few,TRBV7-6